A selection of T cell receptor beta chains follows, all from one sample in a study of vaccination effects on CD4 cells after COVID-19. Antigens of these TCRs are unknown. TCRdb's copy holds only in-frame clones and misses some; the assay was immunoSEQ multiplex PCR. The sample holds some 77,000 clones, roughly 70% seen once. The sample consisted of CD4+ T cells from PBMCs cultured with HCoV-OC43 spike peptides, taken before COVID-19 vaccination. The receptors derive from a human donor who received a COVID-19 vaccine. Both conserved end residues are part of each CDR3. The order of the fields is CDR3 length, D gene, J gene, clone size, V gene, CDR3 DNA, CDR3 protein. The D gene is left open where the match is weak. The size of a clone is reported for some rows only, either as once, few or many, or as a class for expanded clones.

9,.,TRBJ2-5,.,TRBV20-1,TGCAGTGCGCCGGAGACCCAGTACTTC,CSAPETQYF
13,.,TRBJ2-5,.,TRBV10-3,TGTGCCATCAGTGGGGGGGTACGGGAGACCCAGTACTTC,CAISGGVRETQYF
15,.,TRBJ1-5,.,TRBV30,TGTGCCTGGAAATCGGGTTTTCTCCGTGATCAGCCCCAGCATTTT,CAWKSGFLRDQPQHF
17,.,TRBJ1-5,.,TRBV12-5,TGTGCTAGTGGTCCCCCTCACGGGGGGGTGTTCAATCAGCCCCAGCATTTT,CASGPPHGGVFNQPQHF
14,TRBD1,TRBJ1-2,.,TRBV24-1,TGTGCCACCAGTGATTGGGACAGCGGCTATGGCTACACCTTC,CATSDWDSGYGYTF
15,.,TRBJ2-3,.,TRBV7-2,TGTGCCAGCAGCACGTTCCTCAGAGTCACAGATACGCAGTATTTT,CASSTFLRVTDTQYF
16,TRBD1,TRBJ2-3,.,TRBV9,TGTGCCAGCAGCTCCCCGGGACAGAGAGCCACAGATACGCAGTATTTT,CASSSPGQRATDTQYF
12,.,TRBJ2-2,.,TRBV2,TGTGCCAGCGGACAATACACCGGGGAGCTGTTTTTT,CASGQYTGELFF
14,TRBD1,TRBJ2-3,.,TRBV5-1,TGCGCCAGCAGCCGGGGACAGGGGGAAGATACGCAGTATTTT,CASSRGQGEDTQYF
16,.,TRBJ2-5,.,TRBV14,TGTGCCAGCAGCCCCATGGGTGAGCGGTCGATGGAGACCCAGTACTTC,CASSPMGERSMETQYF
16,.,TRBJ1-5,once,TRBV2,TGTGCCAGCAGTGAAGAGCATCCAAAACTCAATCAGCCCCAGCATTTT,CASSEEHPKLNQPQHF
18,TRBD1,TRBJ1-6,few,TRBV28,TGTGCCAGCAGTATGACAGGGGGCGTAGTGTGGAATAATTCACCCCTCCACTTT,CASSMTGGVVWNNSPLHF
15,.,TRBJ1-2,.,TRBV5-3,TGTGCCAGAAGCTTGGGATGGTTCCCTAACTATGGCTACACCTTC,CARSLGWFPNYGYTF
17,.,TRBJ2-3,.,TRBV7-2,TGTGCCAGCAGCTTACATTTTCTCCGGACTAGCACAGATACGCAGTATTTT,CASSLHFLRTSTDTQYF
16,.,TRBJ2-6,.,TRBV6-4,TGTGCCAGCAGTGAACAGGGTCCCTCTGGGGCCAACGTCCTGACTTTC,CASSEQGPSGANVLTF
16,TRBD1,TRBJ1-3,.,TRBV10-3,TGTGCCATCCGGGACAGTTTATTCGCCTCTGGAAACACCATATATTTT,CAIRDSLFASGNTIYF
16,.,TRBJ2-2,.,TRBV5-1,TGCGCCAGCAGTGACATGGGGCCTCCGAACACCGGGGAGCTGTTTTTT,CASSDMGPPNTGELFF
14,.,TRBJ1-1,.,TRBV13,TGTGCCAGCAGCTTAGTGATCCAGGCCACTGAAGCTTTCTTT,CASSLVIQATEAFF
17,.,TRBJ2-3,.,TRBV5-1,TGCGCCAGCAGCTGCCTCCCCGACCGGCTAGATACAGATACGCAGTATTTT,CASSCLPDRLDTDTQYF
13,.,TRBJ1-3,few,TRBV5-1,TGCGCCAGCAGCTCCGTCCAGGGTCACACCATATATTTT,CASSSVQGHTIYF
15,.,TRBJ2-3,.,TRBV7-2,TGTGCCAGCAGCTTAGGTCGCGCTAGCACAGATACGCAGTATTTT,CASSLGRASTDTQYF
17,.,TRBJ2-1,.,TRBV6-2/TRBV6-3,TGTGCCAGCAGTTACGCCAGACGGGTGCGATCCTACAATGAGCAGTTCTTC,CASSYARRVRSYNEQFF
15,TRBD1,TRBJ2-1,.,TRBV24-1,TGTGCCACCAGTGACAATTTCGGGACAGGGGACGAGCAGTTCTTC,CATSDNFGTGDEQFF
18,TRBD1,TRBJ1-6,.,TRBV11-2,TGTGCCAGCAGCTTACCCGGGGACAGGGCCTTCTATAATTCACCCCTCCACTTT,CASSLPGDRAFYNSPLHF
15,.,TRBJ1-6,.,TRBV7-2,TGTGCCAGCAGCTTCATTGGCCCCTATAATTCACCCCTCCACTTT,CASSFIGPYNSPLHF
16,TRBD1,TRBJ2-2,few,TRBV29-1,TGCAGCGTTGCCCGGGGACAGGGCGCGAACACCGGGGAGCTGTTTTTT,CSVARGQGANTGELFF
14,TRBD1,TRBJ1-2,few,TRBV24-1,TGTGCCACCAGTGACCCGGACAGGAGCTATGGCTACACCTTC,CATSDPDRSYGYTF
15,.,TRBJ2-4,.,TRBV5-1,TGCGCCAGCAGCTTTGGACAGGGAGGGGAAAACATTCAGTACTTC,CASSFGQGGENIQYF
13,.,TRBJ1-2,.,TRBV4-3,TGCGCCAGCAGCCCAAATCTTAACTATGGCTACACCTTC,CASSPNLNYGYTF
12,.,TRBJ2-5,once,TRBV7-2,TGTGCCAGCAGCTTAGTAAGAGAGACCCAGTACTTC,CASSLVRETQYF
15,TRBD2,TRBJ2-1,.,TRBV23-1,TGCGCCAGCAATAGGGGACTAGCGGGGCGGGATGAGCAGTTCTTC,CASNRGLAGRDEQFF
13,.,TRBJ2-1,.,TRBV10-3,TGTGCCATCAGTGAGTCTGGCTACAATGAGCAGTTCTTC,CAISESGYNEQFF
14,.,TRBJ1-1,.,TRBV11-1,TGTGCCAGCAGCTTCGGGGGGGCCGTCACTGAAGCTTTCTTT,CASSFGGAVTEAFF
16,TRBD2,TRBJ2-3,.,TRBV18,TGTGCCAGCTCGCAGACTAGCGGGGGGGCCGTAGATACGCAGTATTTT,CASSQTSGGAVDTQYF
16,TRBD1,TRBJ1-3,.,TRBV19,TGTGCCAGTACCAACCGACTGACAGGGGAGAAAAACACCATATATTTT,CASTNRLTGEKNTIYF
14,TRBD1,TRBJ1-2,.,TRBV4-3,TGCGCCAGCAGCCCAGGGGGCCCCAACTATGGCTACACCTTC,CASSPGGPNYGYTF
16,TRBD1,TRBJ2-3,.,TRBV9,TGTGCCAGCAGCAAAACAGGGGACAACCTAGTGGATACGCAGTATTTT,CASSKTGDNLVDTQYF
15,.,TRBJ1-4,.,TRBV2,TGTGCCAGCAGTGAACCACAGGAGAGGGATGAAAAACTGTTTTTT,CASSEPQERDEKLFF
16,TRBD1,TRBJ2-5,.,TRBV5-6,TGTGCCAGCAGCTTAGGACAGGACCCTTACCAAGAGACCCAGTACTTC,CASSLGQDPYQETQYF
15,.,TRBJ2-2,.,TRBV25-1,TGTGCCAGCAGTGGACGGGCGTCGAACACCGGGGAGCTGTTTTTT,CASSGRASNTGELFF
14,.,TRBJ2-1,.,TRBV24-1,TGTGCCACCGATGCGGGGCTAGCCTACAATGAGCAGTTCTTC,CATDAGLAYNEQFF
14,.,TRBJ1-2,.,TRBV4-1,TGCGCCAGCAGCCAAGATCGGCAGGTGTCTGGCTACACCTTC,CASSQDRQVSGYTF
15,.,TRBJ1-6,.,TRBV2,TGTGCCAGCAGTGAATCGCCACCCATCGATTCACCCCTCCACTTT,CASSESPPIDSPLHF
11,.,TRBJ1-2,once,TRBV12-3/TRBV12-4,TGTGCCAGCAGGGGGCTGGATGGCTACACCTTC,CASRGLDGYTF
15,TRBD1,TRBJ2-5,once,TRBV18,TGTGCCAGCTCACAATCAGACAGGGGCCAAGAGACCCAGTACTTC,CASSQSDRGQETQYF
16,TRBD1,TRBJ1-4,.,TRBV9,TGTGCCAGCAGCCCTTACTCGACAGGGGGCGGTGAAAAACTGTTTTTT,CASSPYSTGGGEKLFF
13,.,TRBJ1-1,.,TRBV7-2,TGTGCCAGCAGCTTTCGGGCCGAAACTGAAGCTTTCTTT,CASSFRAETEAFF
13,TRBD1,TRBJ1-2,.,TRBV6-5,TGTGCCAGCAGCTCCGGACAGGGCCGAGGCTACACCTTC,CASSSGQGRGYTF
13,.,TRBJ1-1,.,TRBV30,TGTGCCTGGAGTGTAAAAATTGAGACTGAAGCTTTCTTT,CAWSVKIETEAFF
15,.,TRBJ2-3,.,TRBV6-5,TGTGCCAGCAGCTCACGACCGGGTTCGGCAGATACGCAGTATTTT,CASSSRPGSADTQYF
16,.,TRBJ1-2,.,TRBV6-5,TGTGCCAGCAGTTACTCGATGCGGGGCGCCGGGTATGGCTACACCTTC,CASSYSMRGAGYGYTF
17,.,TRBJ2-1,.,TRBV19,TGTGCCAGTAGTGCAACCCTAGCAACACCCTCCTACAATGAGCAGTTCTTC,CASSATLATPSYNEQFF